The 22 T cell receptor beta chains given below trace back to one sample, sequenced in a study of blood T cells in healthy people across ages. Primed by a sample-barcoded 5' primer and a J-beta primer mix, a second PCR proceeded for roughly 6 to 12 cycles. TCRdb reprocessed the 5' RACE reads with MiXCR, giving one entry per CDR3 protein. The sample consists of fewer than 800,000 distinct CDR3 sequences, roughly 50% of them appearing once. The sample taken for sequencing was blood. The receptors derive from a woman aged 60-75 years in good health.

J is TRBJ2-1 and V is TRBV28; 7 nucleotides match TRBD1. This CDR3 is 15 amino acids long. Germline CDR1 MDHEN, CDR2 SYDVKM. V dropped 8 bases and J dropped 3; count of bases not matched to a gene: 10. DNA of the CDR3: TGTGCCAGCTTAGGGGGCAGCGCAAACTACAATGAGCAGTTCTTC. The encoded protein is CASLGGSANYNEQFF.

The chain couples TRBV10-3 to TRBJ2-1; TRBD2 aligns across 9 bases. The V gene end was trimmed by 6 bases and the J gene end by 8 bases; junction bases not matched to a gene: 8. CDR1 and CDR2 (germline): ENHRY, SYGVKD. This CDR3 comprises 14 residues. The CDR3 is CAIREGLAVYEQFF. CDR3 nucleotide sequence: TGTGCCATCAGAGAGGGACTAGCTGTCTATGAGCAGTTCTTC.

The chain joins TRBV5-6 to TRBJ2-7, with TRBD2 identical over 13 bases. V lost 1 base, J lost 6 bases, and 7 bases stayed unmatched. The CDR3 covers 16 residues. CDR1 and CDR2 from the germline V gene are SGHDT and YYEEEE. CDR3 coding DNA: TGTGCCAGCAGCTTGTTACCCGGGACTAGCGGGACCGAGCAGTACTTC. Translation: CASSLLPGTSGTEQYF.

Written as DNA, the CDR3 is TGTGCCAGCAGCGTACAGGGACAGGGGGTTGCAGATACGCAGTATTTT. It is translated as CASSVQGQGVADTQYF. V is TRBV7-9 and J is TRBJ2-3; the match to TRBD1 covers 11 bases. Germline CDR1 SEHNR, CDR2 FQNEAQ (reference sequence). With 5 bases clipped from V and 4 bases from J, the junction kept 8 bases outside the gene matches. The CDR3 contains 16 residues.

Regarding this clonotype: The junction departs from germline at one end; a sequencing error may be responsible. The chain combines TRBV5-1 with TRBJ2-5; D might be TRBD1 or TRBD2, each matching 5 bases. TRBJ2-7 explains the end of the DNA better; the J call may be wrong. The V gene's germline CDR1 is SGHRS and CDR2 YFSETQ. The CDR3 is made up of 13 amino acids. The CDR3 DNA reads TGCGCCAGCATCTTGGGACGGAACTACGAGCAGTACTTC. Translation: CASILGRNYEQYF.

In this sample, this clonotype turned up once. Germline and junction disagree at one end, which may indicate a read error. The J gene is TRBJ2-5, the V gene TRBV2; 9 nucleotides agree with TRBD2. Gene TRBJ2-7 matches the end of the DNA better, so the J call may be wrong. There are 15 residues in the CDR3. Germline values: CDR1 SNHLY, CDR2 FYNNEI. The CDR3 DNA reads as TGTGCCAGCAGTGAACCTAGCGGGAACTCCTGCGAGCAGTACTTC. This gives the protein CASSEPSGNSCEQYF.

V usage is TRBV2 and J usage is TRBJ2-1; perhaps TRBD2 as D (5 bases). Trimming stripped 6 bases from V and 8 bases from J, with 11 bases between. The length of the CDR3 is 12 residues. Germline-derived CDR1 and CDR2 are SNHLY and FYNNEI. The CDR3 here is CASRPSGHEQFF. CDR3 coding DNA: TGTGCCAGCAGGCCCAGCGGTCATGAGCAGTTCTTC.

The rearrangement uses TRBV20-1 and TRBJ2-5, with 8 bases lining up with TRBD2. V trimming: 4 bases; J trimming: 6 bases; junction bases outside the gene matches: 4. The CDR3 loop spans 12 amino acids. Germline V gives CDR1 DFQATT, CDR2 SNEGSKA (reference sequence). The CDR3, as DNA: TGCAGTGCTACCCGGGAGGGAAAGACCCAGTACTTC. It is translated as CSATREGKTQYF.

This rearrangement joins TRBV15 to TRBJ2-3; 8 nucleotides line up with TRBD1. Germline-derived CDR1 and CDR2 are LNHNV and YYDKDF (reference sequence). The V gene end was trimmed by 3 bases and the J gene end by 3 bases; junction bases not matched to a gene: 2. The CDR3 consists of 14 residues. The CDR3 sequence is CATSRGQETDTQYF. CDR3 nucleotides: TGTGCCACCAGCAGGGGACAGGAGACAGATACGCAGTATTTT.

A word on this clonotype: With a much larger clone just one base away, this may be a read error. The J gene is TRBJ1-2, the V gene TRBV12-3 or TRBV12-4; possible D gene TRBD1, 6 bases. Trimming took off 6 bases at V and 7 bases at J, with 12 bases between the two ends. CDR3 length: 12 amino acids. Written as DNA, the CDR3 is TGTGCCAGCAGCCGGGACATCTTTGGCTACACCTTC. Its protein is CASSRDIFGYTF.

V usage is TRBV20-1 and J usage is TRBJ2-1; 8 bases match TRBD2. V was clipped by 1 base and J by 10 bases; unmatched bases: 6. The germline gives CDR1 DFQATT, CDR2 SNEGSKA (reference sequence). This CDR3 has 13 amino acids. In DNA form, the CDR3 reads TGCAGTGCTAGAGTTACTAGCGGTCAGGAGCAGTTCTTC. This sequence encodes CSARVTSGQEQFF.

The CDR3 DNA reads as TGTGCCAGCAGCCCCGACGCCACCCGGGAGAGGAATGAGCAGTTCTTC. Translation: CASSPDATRERNEQFF. This sequence joins TRBV7-9 and TRBJ2-1, with D perhaps matching TRBD2 (6 bases). This CDR3 comprises 16 residues. V lost 5 bases, J lost 7 bases, and 21 bases lay in between. In germline, CDR1 is SEHNR, CDR2 FQNEAQ (reference sequence).

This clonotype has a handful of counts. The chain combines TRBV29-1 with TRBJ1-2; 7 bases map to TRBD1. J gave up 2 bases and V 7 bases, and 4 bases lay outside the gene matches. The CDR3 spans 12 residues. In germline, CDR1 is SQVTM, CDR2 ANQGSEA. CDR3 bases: TGCAGCGGAACGACAGGGAACTATGGCTACACCTTC. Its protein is CSGTTGNYGYTF.

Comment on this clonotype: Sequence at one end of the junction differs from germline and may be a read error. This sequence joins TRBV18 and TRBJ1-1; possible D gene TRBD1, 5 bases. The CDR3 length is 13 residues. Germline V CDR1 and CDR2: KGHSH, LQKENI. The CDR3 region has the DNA TGTGCCAGCTCTCCACAGGTAGACACTGAAGCTTTCTTT. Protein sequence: CASSPQVDTEAFF.

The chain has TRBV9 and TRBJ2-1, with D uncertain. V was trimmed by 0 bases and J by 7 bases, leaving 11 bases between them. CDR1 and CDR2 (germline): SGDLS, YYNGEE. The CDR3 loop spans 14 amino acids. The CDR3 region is CASSVVDERNEQFF. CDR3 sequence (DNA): TGTGCCAGCAGCGTAGTTGACGAGAGGAATGAGCAGTTCTTC.

Here the CDR3 reads CRPPGNTEAFF. CDR3 nucleotides: TGCAGGCCACCGGGGAACACTGAAGCTTTCTTT. This rearrangement joins TRBV20-1 to TRBJ1-1; D unclear. Per the germline V gene, CDR1 is DFQATT and CDR2 is SNEGSKA (reference sequence). This CDR3 is 11 amino acids long.

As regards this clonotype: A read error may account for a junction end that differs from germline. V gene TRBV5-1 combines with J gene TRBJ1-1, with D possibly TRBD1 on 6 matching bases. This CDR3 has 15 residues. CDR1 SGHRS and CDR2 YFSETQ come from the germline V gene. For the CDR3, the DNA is TGCGCCAGCAGCCCCACTTTTAGAGGGGACACTGAGGCTTTCTTT. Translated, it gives CASSPTFRGDTEAFF.

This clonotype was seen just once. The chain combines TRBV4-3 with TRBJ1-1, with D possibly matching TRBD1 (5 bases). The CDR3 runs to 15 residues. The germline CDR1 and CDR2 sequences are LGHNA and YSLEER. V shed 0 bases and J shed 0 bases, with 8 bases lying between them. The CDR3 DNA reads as TGCGCCAGCAGCCAAGAGGCAGGGATGAACACTGAAGCTTTCTTT. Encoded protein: CASSQEAGMNTEAFF.

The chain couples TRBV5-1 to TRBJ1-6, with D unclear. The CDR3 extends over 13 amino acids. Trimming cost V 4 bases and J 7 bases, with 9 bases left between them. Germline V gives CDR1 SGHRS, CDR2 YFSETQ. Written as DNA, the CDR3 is TGCGCCAGCAGCCTTAAGGAGAATTCACCCCTCCACTTT. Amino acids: CASSLKENSPLHF.

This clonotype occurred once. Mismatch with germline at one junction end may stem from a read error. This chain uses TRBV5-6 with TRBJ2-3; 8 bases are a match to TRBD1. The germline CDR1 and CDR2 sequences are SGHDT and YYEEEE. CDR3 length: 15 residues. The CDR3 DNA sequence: TGTGCCAGCAGCCCATGGGACAGGAGGACAGATGCGCAGTATTTT. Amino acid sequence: CASSPWDRRTDAQYF.

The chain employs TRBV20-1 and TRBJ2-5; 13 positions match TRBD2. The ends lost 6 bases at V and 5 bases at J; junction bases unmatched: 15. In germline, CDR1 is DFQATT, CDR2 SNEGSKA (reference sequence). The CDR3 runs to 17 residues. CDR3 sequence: CSARKLAGGPAGETQYF. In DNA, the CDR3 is TGCAGTGCGAGGAAACTAGCGGGAGGGCCCGCTGGGGAGACCCAGTACTTC.

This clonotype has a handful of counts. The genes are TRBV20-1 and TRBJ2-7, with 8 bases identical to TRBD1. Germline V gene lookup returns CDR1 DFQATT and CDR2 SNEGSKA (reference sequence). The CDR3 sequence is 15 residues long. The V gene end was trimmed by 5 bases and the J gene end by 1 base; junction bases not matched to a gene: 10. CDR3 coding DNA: TGCAGTGCTCGGGACAGGACCCTAGCTTCCTACGAGCAGTACTTC. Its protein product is CSARDRTLASYEQYF.